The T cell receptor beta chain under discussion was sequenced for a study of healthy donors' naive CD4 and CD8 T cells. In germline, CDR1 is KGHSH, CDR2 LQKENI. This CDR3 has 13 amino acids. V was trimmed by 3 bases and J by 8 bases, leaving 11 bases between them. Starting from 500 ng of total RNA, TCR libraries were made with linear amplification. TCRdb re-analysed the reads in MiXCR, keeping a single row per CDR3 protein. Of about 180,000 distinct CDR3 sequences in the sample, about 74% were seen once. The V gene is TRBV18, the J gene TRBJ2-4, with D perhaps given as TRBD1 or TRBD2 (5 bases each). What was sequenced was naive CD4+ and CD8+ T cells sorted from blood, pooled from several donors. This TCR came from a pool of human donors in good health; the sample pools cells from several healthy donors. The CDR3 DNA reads TGTGCCAGCTCACCGAGGGACCTTGACATTCAGTACTTC. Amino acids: CASSPRDLDIQYF.